The present entry profiles one T cell receptor beta chain with its context. Germline CDR1 MGHRA, CDR2 YSYEKL. This CDR3 region has 17 residues. V gave up 0 bases and J gave up 6 bases, with 15 bases separating them. The data originate from a study of immune evolution from preneoplasia to lung adenocarcinoma. At the level of the study: HLA loss of heterozygosity: about 7% AIS, about 15% MIA, approximately 35% ADC, none AAH.

Two lung cancer pathologists independently confirmed each histologic diagnosis. Some clones are missing from TCRdb's copy, which holds only in-frame ones; the method was immunoSEQ multiplex PCR. The sample records under 6,500 clones, over 65% being singletons. Sequencing was done on a sample of FFPE minimally invasive lung adenocarcinoma tissue. The chain combines TRBV4-1 with TRBJ1-6; TRBD1 is a possible D gene (6 bases). The sequence was collected from a person aged 55-79 years with lung adenocarcinoma. This chain's CDR3 is CASSQDRGAGRNSPLHF. DNA for the CDR3: TGCGCCAGCAGCCAAGATCGGGGGGCTGGGCGTAATTCACCCCTCCACTTT.